The clone carrying this T cell receptor beta chain was counted ten times or more. Its antigen is undetermined. Via MiXCR, TCRdb re-called the 5' RACE reads, giving one row per CDR3 protein. The sample includes 90,000 to 100,000 distinct CDR3 sequences, about 8% of them seen just once. This sample is part of a study of CD8 T cells in ankylosing spondylitis. Findings of the study overall: Earlier reports found some motif variants in synovial fluid and blood in reactive arthritis. Characteristic of ankylosing spondylitis blood, it appeared, was a TCR beta motif comprising roughly eight highly homologous variants. The study looked at matched synovial fluid samples from ankylosing spondylitis patients. Disease-linked clones were reported to be significantly enriched there.

This CDR3 has 17 amino acids. In germline, CDR1 is WNHNN, CDR2 SYGVQD (reference sequence). V lost 0 bases to trimming and J lost 2 bases; unmatched junction nucleotides: 6. Sequencing used blood, either unsorted or a sorted T cell fraction (not recorded which). The J gene is TRBJ2-3, the V gene TRBV10-1, with 9 nucleotides matching TRBD2. The sequence was obtained from a male donor with ankylosing spondylitis or in good health (not recorded which). The CDR3 nucleotides read TGCGCCAGCAGTGAGTCGTCTAGCGGGGCAACCACAGATACGCAGTATTTT. Amino acid sequence: CASSESSSGATTDTQYF.